The 31 T cell receptor beta chains below were found in one sample sequenced in a study of T cells in Graves' hyperthyroidism and ophthalmopathy. Researchers amplified the TCR beta CDR3 regions from RNA transcripts. A first-round RT-PCR of the TCR CDR3 used the HTBI primer set. TCRdb re-called the multiplex PCR reads with MiXCR, one entry per CDR3 protein. The table records about 350,000 distinct CDR3 sequences, approximately 18% of them present only once. The sequenced sample was blood. Receptor source: a woman aged 30 to 39 with Graves' hyperthyroidism that later progressed to Graves' ophthalmopathy.

In this sample, this clonotype turned up many times. The V gene is TRBV7-8, the J gene TRBJ2-5; D is unresolved. V was trimmed by 3 bases and J by 5 bases, leaving 16 bases between them. The CDR3 totals 15 residues. Germline V gene lookup returns CDR1 SGHVS and CDR2 FQNEAQ. This chain's CDR3 is CASSLNGNELETQYF. The CDR3 nucleotides read TGTGCCAGCAGCTTGAATGGGAATGAGTTGGAGACCCAGTACTTC.

This clonotype was recorded many times. The genes are TRBV3-1 and TRBJ1-1, with D unclear. The CDR3 is 12 residues long. Between the trimmed V and J ends, which lost 6 bases and 4 bases, there was a span of 9 bases. CDR1 is LGHDT, CDR2 YNNKEL, per germline (reference sequence). Here the CDR3 DNA reads TGTGCCAGCAGTGGAAGGCGCACTGAAGCTTTCTTT. This translates into CASSGRRTEAFF.

This clonotype showed up many times. The V and J genes are TRBV6-1 and TRBJ1-5, with TRBD1 matching over 10 bases. V lost 7 bases to trimming and J lost 0 bases; unmatched junction nucleotides: 6. The CDR3 runs 16 residues. CDR1 is MNHNS, CDR2 SASEGT, per germline. The CDR3 nucleotides are TGTGCCAGCACTCTCCGACAGGGGGCTAGCAATCAGCCCCAGCATTTT. Amino acids: CASTLRQGASNQPQHF.

The CDR3 loop is CASRMASGSVGEQFF. DNA for the CDR3: TGTGCCAGCCGGATGGCTTCAGGGTCGGTCGGGGAGCAGTTCTTC. J is TRBJ2-1 and V is TRBV7-9; D possibly corresponds to TRBD1 (5 bases). The V gene lost 8 bases and the J gene lost 10 bases, with 24 bases spanning the gap. Germline V CDR1 and CDR2: SEHNR, FQNEAQ (reference sequence). This CDR3 spans 15 amino acids. The whole variable domain, filled in from reference TRBV7-9 and TRBJ2-1, reads DTGVSQNPRHKITKRGQNVTFRCDPISEHNRLYWYRQTLGQGPEFLTYFQNEAQLEKSRLLSDRFSAERPKGSFSTLEIQRTEQGDSAMYLCASRMASGSVGEQFFGPGTRLTVL.

As for this clonotype: Since a much larger clone is just one base distant, this may be a read error. The CDR3 protein is CASSWTSGAPSAIQYF. The CDR3 coding sequence is TGCGCCAGCAGCTGGACTAGCGGGGCGCCTTCCGCCATTCAGTACTTC. The V call is TRBV5-1, the J call TRBJ2-4; TRBD2 agrees at 12 bases. Germline CDR1 reads SGHRS; CDR2 reads YFSETQ. The CDR3 runs 16 residues. V gave up 3 bases and J gave up 9 bases; unmatched junction bases: 10.

There are many counts of this clonotype. The V and J genes are TRBV5-1 and TRBJ2-2; no firm D call. This CDR3 region has 15 residues. Trimming pared 0 bases from V and 4 bases from J, leaving 10 bases between. Germline CDR1 SGHRS, CDR2 YFSETQ. This CDR3 is CASSLVWAATGELFF. CDR3 in DNA: TGCGCCAGCAGCTTGGTTTGGGCGGCCACCGGGGAGCTGTTTTTT.

This clonotype showed up just a few times. This sequence joins TRBV29-1 and TRBJ2-1; 10 nucleotides align to TRBD1. This CDR3 has 11 amino acids. Germline V CDR1 and CDR2: SQVTM, ANQGSEA. V was pared by 2 bases and J by 14 bases, with 3 bases of the junction left unmatched. CDR3 coding DNA: TGCAGCGTTGAATCGGGGACAGGGGAGTTCTTC. The encoded protein is CSVESGTGEFF.

Many counts were recorded for this clonotype. The chain carries TRBV10-3 and TRBJ2-1; no clear D. The CDR3 is 14 amino acids. V was trimmed by 3 bases and J by 6 bases, leaving 12 bases between them. The germline CDR1 and CDR2 sequences are ENHRY and SYGVKD. This CDR3 reads CAISDHGTSNEQFF. For the CDR3, the DNA is TGTGCCATCAGTGACCACGGTACCTCCAATGAGCAGTTCTTC.

Ten or more counts support this clonotype. This rearrangement joins TRBV7-9 to TRBJ2-1; 8 bases align to TRBD1. The CDR3 runs 13 residues. Germline loops: CDR1 SEHNR, CDR2 FQNEAQ (reference sequence). V lost 5 bases, J lost 12 bases, and 9 bases stayed unmatched. The DNA of the CDR3 is TGTGCCAGCAGCCCGGACAGGGTGTGGGCGCAGTTCTTC. Its protein is CASSPDRVWAQFF. Full variable domain (outside the CDR3, taken from reference TRBV7-9 and TRBJ2-1): DTGVSQNPRHKITKRGQNVTFRCDPISEHNRLYWYRQTLGQGPEFLTYFQNEAQLEKSRLLSDRFSAERPKGSFSTLEIQRTEQGDSAMYLCASSPDRVWAQFFGPGTRLTVL.

The chain uses TRBV11-2 and TRBJ1-3, with unresolved D. V was shortened by 4 bases and J by 2 bases, with 9 bases between the two germline ends. Per germline, CDR1 SGHAT and CDR2 FQNNGV. This CDR3 has 14 amino acids. The CDR3 nucleotides read TGTGCCAGCAGCTCCCAGGCGGCTGGAAACACCATATATTTT. Protein: CASSSQAAGNTIYF.

This chain uses TRBV5-5 with TRBJ2-2, with D hard to call. This CDR3 comprises 12 residues. V was clipped by 4 bases and J by 8 bases, with 9 bases between them. Germline V lookup: CDR1 SGHKS, CDR2 YYEKEE (reference sequence). The CDR3 DNA is TGTGCCAGCAGCCCGCAGCGAGGGGAGCTGTTTTTT. Translation: CASSPQRGELFF.

This clonotype was counted ten times or more. The J gene is TRBJ1-1, the V gene TRBV27; a weak D match, TRBD1 (5 bases). Germline V CDR1 and CDR2: MNHEY, SMNVEV (reference sequence). This CDR3 is built from 14 residues. The ends were cut back, 2 bases at V and 6 bases at J, with 13 bases in the middle. CDR3 sequence: CASSLRSSGPEAFF. DNA for the CDR3: TGTGCCAGCAGTTTAAGGTCCTCGGGACCTGAAGCTTTCTTT.

The CDR3 protein is CSAREGYDSPLHF. The CDR3 nucleotides are TGCAGTGCTAGAGAGGGTTATGATTCACCCCTCCACTTT. The chain is built from TRBV20-1 and TRBJ1-6; no clear D gene. Germline CDR1 reads DFQATT; CDR2 reads SNEGSKA (reference sequence). There are 13 residues in the CDR3. V was shortened by 0 bases and J by 8 bases, with 8 bases between the two germline ends.

Remarks on this clonotype: Since a much larger clone is just one base distant, this may be a read error. The V and J genes are TRBV24-1 and TRBJ2-1; 11 positions match TRBD1. V lost 5 bases to trimming and J lost 5 bases; unmatched junction nucleotides: 10. Germline V gives CDR1 KGHDR, CDR2 SFDVKD. This CDR3 comprises 17 residues. CDR3 in amino acids: CATSAGTGGMYDNEQFF. The CDR3 region has the DNA TGTGCCACCAGTGCCGGGACAGGGGGTATGTATGACAATGAGCAGTTCTTC.

This clonotype appeared a single time. The chain combines TRBV7-2 with TRBJ2-7; a weak D match, TRBD2 (6 bases). The V gene lost 5 bases and the J gene lost 5 bases, with 13 bases spanning the gap. The germline V gene has CDR1 SGHTA and CDR2 FQGNSA. This CDR3 spans 13 amino acids. The CDR3 nucleotides are TGTGCCAGCAGCCTACTAGCTAGGGACGAGCAGTACGTC. Translated, it gives CASSLLARDEQYV.

The chain links TRBV24-1 to TRBJ2-4; D is possibly TRBD1 (5 bases). CDR1 is KGHDR and CDR2 is SFDVKD in the germline V gene. V gave up 3 bases and J gave up 4 bases, with 6 bases separating them. The CDR3 sequence is 13 residues long. CDR3 sequence: CATSDRQKNIQYF. CDR3 coding DNA: TGTGCCACCAGTGATAGACAGAAAAACATTCAGTACTTC.

At least ten counts were recorded for this clonotype. The chain recombines TRBV27 with TRBJ2-1, with 13 positions matching TRBD2. Germline V CDR1 and CDR2: MNHEY, SMNVEV (reference sequence). J gave up 5 bases and V 6 bases, and 4 bases lay outside the gene matches. This CDR3 comprises 15 residues. CDR3: CASSRLAGGHNEQFF. The CDR3 bases are TGTGCCAGCAGCAGACTAGCGGGGGGCCACAATGAGCAGTTCTTC.

This clonotype was seen repeatedly, ten times or more. J is TRBJ2-2 and V is TRBV10-3; TRBD1 matches at 8 bases. Germline values: CDR1 ENHRY, CDR2 SYGVKD. The CDR3 length is 20 residues. Trimming removed 10 bases from V and 0 bases from J; junction bases left unmatched: 22. The CDR3, as DNA: TGTGCCACTTGCCCCCACTTATTGGACAGGGACTCGGCGAACACCGGGGAGCTGTTTTTT. Its translation: CATCPHLLDRDSANTGELFF.

In this sample, this clonotype turned up many times. The rearrangement joins TRBV27 to TRBJ2-2, with TRBD2 identical over 13 bases. The V gene end was trimmed by 4 bases and the J gene end by 5 bases; junction bases not matched to a gene: 10. Germline V gene sequence: CDR1 MNHEY, CDR2 SMNVEV (reference sequence). This CDR3 is 18 amino acids long. CDR3: CASSSKRLAGGMTGELFF. DNA of the CDR3: TGTGCCAGCAGTTCCAAGAGACTAGCGGGAGGTATGACCGGGGAGCTGTTTTTT.

The V call is TRBV11-2, the J call TRBJ2-1; 7 bases match TRBD2. Unmatched junction bases numbered 6, after V lost 1 base and J lost 6 bases. Germline loops: CDR1 SGHAT, CDR2 FQNNGV. CDR3 length: 15 amino acids. The CDR3 loop reads CASSLVTGGINEQFF. CDR3 bases: TGTGCCAGCAGCTTAGTGACGGGAGGTATCAATGAGCAGTTCTTC.

In this sample, this clonotype turned up many times. The V call is TRBV28, the J call TRBJ2-2; no firm D call. Looked up from germline, CDR1 is MDHEN and CDR2 is SYDVKM. The CDR3 has 12 residues. The germline V and J ends were trimmed by 5 bases and 0 bases, with 1 base remaining between them. CDR3 sequence: CASSTNTGELFF. The CDR3 DNA follows: TGTGCCAGCAGTACGAACACCGGGGAGCTGTTTTTT.

This clonotype occurred many times. The rearrangement joins TRBV14 to TRBJ2-7, with D hard to call. Looked up from germline, CDR1 is SGHDN and CDR2 is FVKESK. The V and J ends lost 1 base and 5 bases respectively, with 9 bases between them. The CDR3 is 13 residues long. CDR3 nucleotides: TGTGCCAGCAGCCAAGGTGTGACGGACGAGCAGTACTTC. The encoded protein is CASSQGVTDEQYF.

The chain recombines TRBV7-9 with TRBJ2-5; possible D gene TRBD1, 5 bases. The V gene's germline CDR1 is SEHNR and CDR2 FQNEAQ (reference sequence). V was pared by 3 bases and J by 7 bases, with 18 bases between. The CDR3 length is 15 residues. The CDR3 coding sequence is TGTGCCAGCAGCTTCGGATGGGGCCAGGTGGGGACCCAGTACTTC. It encodes CASSFGWGQVGTQYF.

This clonotype was detected ten times or more. The chain carries TRBV9 and TRBJ1-4, with 10 bases fitting TRBD1. There are 14 residues in the CDR3. Germline assignment: CDR1 SGDLS and CDR2 YYNGEE. The ends lost 2 bases at V and 6 bases at J; junction bases unmatched: 1. The CDR3, as DNA: TGTGCCAGCAGCGTGACAGGGGGCTATGAAAAACTGTTTTTT. This translates into CASSVTGGYEKLFF.

This clonotype appeared many times. The rearrangement uses TRBV5-1 and TRBJ2-1, with D possibly being TRBD2 (5 bases). Germline V lookup: CDR1 SGHRS, CDR2 YFSETQ. This CDR3 region has 14 residues. The V gene lost 0 bases and the J gene lost 10 bases, with 14 bases spanning the gap. The CDR3 reads CASSLGYLGEEQFF. DNA of the CDR3: TGCGCCAGCAGCTTGGGTTATCTGGGAGAAGAGCAGTTCTTC.

The chain uses TRBV19 and TRBJ2-7, with D perhaps TRBD1 or TRBD2 (5 bases each). The V gene's germline CDR1 is LNHDA and CDR2 SQIVND (reference sequence). V lost 11 bases, J lost 0 bases, and 32 bases lay in between. The CDR3 length is 19 residues. The DNA for the CDR3 is TGTGCCTCCCAGAGGGGTGTAGCTCCTTTCGGGTGTAGCTCCTACGAGCAGTACGTC. Protein product: CASQRGVAPFGCSSYEQYV.

This chain links TRBV30 with TRBJ1-2; D uncertain. The CDR3 runs to 13 residues. Trimming pared 0 bases from V and 8 bases from J, leaving 13 bases between. Germline CDR1 is GTSNPN and CDR2 is SVGIG (reference sequence). The CDR3: CAWSVGMIEGYTF. CDR3 in DNA: TGTGCCTGGAGTGTTGGCATGATCGAGGGCTACACCTTC.

V and J are TRBV6-1 and TRBJ1-1; no firm D call. The CDR3 covers 14 residues. Germline CDR1 reads MNHNS; CDR2 reads SASEGT. Trimming cost V 1 base and J 2 bases, with 8 bases left between them. CDR3 loop: CASSEVVLNTEAFF. CDR3 in DNA: TGTGCCAGCAGTGAAGTGGTCCTAAACACTGAAGCTTTCTTT.

This clonotype was picked up many times. The chain uses TRBV30 and TRBJ1-5; D remains ambiguous. The CDR3 is 15 amino acids. Germline loops: CDR1 GTSNPN, CDR2 SVGIG (reference sequence). The ends were cut back, 0 bases at V and 0 bases at J, with 9 bases in the middle. CDR3 protein: CAWSVLGNSNQPQHF. CDR3 nucleotide sequence: TGTGCCTGGAGTGTACTCGGGAATAGCAATCAGCCCCAGCATTTT.

This clonotype was counted many times. This chain uses TRBV28 with TRBJ2-1; 8 bases are a match to TRBD2. The CDR3 consists of 16 residues. Germline loops: CDR1 MDHEN, CDR2 SYDVKM. V gave up 2 bases and J gave up 7 bases; unmatched junction bases: 10. CDR3 sequence: CASSLLLAGQQNEQFF. CDR3 in DNA: TGTGCCAGCAGTTTACTGTTAGCGGGACAACAGAATGAGCAGTTCTTC.

There are many counts of this clonotype. The rearrangement joins TRBV7-2 to TRBJ2-5, with D perhaps being TRBD1 or TRBD2 (5 bases each). Germline assignment: CDR1 SGHTA and CDR2 FQGNSA. The CDR3 runs to 15 residues. Trimming removed 3 bases from V and 7 bases from J, with 18 bases in between. This CDR3 is CASSFLSGAKGTQYF. CDR3 nucleotides: TGTGCCAGCAGCTTTTTGTCCGGGGCAAAGGGGACCCAGTACTTC. The variable domain in full, completed from reference TRBV7-2 and TRBJ2-5, reads GAGVSQSPSNKVTEKGKDVELRCDPISGHTALYWYRQSLGQGLEFLIYFQGNSAPDKSGLPSDRFSAERTGGSVSTLTIQRTQQEDSAVYLCASSFLSGAKGTQYFGPGTRLLVL.